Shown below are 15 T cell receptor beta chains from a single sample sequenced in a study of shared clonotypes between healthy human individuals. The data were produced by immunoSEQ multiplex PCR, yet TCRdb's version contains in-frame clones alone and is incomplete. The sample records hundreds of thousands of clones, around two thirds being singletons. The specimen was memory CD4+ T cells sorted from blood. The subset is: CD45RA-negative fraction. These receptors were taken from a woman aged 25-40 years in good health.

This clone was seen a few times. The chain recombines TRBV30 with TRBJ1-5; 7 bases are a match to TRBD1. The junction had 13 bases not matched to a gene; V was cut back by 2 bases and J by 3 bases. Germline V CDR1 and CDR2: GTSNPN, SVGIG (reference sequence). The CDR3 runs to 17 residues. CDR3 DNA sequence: TGTGCCTGGAGTAATAACAGGGGAGGAAGGTTCAATCAGCCCCAGCATTTT. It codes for CAWSNNRGGRFNQPQHF.

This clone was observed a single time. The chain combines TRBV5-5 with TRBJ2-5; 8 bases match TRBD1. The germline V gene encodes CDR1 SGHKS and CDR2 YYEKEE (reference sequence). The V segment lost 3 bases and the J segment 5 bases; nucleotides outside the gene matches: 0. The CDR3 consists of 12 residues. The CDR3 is CASSWDRETQYF. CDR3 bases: TGTGCCAGCAGCTGGGACAGGGAGACCCAGTACTTC.

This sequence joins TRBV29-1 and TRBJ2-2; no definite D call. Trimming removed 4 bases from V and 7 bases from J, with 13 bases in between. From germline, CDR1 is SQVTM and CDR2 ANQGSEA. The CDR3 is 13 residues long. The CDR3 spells CSVGNLQVGELFF. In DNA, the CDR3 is TGCAGCGTTGGAAACCTCCAAGTCGGGGAGCTGTTTTTT.

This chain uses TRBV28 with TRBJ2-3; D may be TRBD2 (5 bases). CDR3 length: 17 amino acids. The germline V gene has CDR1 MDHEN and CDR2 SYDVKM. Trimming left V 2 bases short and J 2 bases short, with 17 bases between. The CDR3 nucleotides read TGTGCCAGCAGTTTAGGCCAACGGGCGGGTTACACAGATACGCAGTATTTT. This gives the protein CASSLGQRAGYTDTQYF.

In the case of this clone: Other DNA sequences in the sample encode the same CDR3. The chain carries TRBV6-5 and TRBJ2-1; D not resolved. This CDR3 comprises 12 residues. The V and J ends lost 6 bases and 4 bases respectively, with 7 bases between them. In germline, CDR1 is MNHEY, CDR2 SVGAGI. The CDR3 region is CASRAPYNEQFF. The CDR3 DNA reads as TGTGCCAGCAGGGCACCATACAATGAGCAGTTCTTC.

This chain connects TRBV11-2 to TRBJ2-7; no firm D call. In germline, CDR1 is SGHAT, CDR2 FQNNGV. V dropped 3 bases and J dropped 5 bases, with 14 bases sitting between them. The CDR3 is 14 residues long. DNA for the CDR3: TGTGCCAGCAGCTTGTCGATCACTATTAACGAGCAGTACTTC. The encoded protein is CASSLSITINEQYF.

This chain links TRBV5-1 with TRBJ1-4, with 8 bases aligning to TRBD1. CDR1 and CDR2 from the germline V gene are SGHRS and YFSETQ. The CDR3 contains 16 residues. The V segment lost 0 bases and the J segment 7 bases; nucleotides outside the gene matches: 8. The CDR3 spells CASSLGTGQEGEKLFF. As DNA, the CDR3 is TGCGCCAGCAGCTTGGGGACAGGGCAGGAGGGTGAAAAACTGTTTTTT.

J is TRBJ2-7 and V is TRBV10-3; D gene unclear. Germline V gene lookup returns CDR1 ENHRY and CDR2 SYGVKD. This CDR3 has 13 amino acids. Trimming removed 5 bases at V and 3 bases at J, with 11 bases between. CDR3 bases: TGTGCCATCAGTATGGCTGATTACTACGAGCAGTACTTC. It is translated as CAISMADYYEQYF.

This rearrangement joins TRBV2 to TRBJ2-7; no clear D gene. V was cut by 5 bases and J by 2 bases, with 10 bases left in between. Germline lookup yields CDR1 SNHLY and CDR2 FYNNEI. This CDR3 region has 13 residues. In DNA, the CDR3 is TGTGCCAGCAGTAGGCAGTCTGCCTACGAGCAGTACTTC. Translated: CASSRQSAYEQYF.

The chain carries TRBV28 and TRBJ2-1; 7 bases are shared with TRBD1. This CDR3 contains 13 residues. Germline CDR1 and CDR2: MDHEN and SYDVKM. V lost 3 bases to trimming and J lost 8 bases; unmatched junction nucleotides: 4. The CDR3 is CASSFTGADEQFF. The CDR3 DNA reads TGTGCCAGCAGTTTCACAGGGGCCGATGAGCAGTTCTTC. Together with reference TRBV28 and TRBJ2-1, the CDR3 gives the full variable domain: DVKVTQSSRYLVKRTGEKVFLECVQDMDHENMFWYRQDPGLGLRLIYFSYDVKMKEKGDIPEGYSVSREKKERFSLILESASTNQTSMYLCASSFTGADEQFFGPGTRLTVL.

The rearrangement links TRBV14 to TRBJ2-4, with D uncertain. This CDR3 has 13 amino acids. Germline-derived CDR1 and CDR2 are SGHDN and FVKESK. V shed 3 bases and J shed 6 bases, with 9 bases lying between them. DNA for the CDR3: TGTGCCAGCAGCCATGAGTGGGTAAACATTCAGTACTTC. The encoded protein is CASSHEWVNIQYF.

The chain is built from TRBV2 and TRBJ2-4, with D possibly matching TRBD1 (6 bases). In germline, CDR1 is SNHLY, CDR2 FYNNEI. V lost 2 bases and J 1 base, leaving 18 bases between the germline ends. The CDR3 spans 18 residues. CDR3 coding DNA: TGTGCCAGCAGTGAAAGGTCCGGTGGCCAGGGGGCCAAAAACATTCAGTACTTC. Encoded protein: CASSERSGGQGAKNIQYF.

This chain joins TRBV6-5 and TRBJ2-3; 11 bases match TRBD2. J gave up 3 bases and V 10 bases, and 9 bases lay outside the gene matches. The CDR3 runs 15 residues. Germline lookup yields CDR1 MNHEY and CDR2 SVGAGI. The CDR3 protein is CATATSGSSTDTQYF. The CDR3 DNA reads TGTGCCACCGCAACTAGCGGGAGTTCAACAGATACGCAGTATTTT.

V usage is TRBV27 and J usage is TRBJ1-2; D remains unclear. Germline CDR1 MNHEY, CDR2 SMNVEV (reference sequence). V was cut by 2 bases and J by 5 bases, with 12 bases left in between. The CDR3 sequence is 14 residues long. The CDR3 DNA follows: TGTGCCAGCAGTTTAGGTAGGGTTGGGTATGGCTACACCTTC. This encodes CASSLGRVGYGYTF.

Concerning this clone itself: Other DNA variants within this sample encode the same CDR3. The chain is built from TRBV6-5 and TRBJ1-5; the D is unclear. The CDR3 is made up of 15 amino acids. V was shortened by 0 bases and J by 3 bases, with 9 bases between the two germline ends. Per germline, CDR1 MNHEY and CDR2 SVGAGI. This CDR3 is CASSYSGGPNQPQHF. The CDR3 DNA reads TGTGCCAGCAGTTACTCGGGAGGGCCCAATCAGCCCCAGCATTTT.